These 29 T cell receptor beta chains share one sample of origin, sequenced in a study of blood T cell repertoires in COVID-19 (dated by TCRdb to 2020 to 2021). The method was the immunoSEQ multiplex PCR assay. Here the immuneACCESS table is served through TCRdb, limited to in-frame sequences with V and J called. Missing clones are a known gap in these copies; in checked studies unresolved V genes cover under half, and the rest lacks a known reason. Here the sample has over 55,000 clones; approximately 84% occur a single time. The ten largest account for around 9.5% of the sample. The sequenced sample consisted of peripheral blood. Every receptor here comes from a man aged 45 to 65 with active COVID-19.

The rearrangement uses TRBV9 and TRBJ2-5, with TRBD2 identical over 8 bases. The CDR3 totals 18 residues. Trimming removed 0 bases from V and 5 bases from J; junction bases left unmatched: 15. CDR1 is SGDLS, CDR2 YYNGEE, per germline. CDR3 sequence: CASSVAGAGSGRGETQYF. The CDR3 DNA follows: TGTGCCAGCAGCGTAGCGGGGGCGGGGAGCGGGAGAGGGGAGACCCAGTACTTC.

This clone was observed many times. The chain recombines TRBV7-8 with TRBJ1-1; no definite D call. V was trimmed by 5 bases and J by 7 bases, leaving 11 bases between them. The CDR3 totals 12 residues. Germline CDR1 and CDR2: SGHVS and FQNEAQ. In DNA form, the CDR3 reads TGTGCCAGCAGCCCGGGGTCCGGTGAAGCTTTCTTT. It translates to CASSPGSGEAFF.

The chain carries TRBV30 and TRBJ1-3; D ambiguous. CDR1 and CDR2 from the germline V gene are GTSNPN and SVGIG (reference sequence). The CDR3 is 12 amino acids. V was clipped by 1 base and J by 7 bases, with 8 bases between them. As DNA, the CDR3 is TGTGCCTGGAGTGAAGGGAGCAACACCATATATTTT. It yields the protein CAWSEGSNTIYF.

CDR3 sequence reads: CSVRVADTQYF. As DNA, the CDR3 is TGCAGTGTGAGGGTAGCAGATACGCAGTATTTT. The rearrangement links TRBV20-1 to TRBJ2-3, with TRBD2 as a possible D gene (5 bases). From germline, CDR1 is DFQATT and CDR2 SNEGSKA (reference sequence). Trimming pared 7 bases from V and 4 bases from J, leaving 9 bases between. CDR3 size: 11 residues.

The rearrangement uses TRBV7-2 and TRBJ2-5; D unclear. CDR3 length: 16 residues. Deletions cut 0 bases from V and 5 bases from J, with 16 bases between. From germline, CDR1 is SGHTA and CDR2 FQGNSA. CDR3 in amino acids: CASSLALLSRSETQYF. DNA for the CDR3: TGTGCCAGCAGCTTAGCCCTACTCTCTAGGAGTGAGACCCAGTACTTC.

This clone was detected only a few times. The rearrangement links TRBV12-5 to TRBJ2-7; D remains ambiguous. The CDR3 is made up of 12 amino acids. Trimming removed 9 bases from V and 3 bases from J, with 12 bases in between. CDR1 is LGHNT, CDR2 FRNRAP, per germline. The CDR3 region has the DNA TGTGCTAGAGAGGCGTCTAACTACGAGCAGTACTTC. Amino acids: CAREASNYEQYF.

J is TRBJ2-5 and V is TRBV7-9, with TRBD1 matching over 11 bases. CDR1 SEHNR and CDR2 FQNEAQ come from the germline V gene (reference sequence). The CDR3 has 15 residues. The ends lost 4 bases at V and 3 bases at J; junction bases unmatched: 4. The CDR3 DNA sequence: TGTGCCAGCAGCTATCCGGGACAGGGGGAAGAGACCCAGTACTTC. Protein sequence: CASSYPGQGEETQYF.

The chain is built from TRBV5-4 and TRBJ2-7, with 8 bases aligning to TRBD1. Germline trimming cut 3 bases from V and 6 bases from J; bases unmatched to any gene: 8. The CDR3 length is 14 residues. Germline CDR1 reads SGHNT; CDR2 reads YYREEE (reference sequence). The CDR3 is CASSSRTGHLEQYF. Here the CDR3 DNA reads TGTGCCAGCAGCTCAAGGACAGGGCACCTCGAGCAGTACTTC.

In DNA, the CDR3 is TGCAGTGCTAGTAGGTCAGGGCAGACTAATGAAAAACTGTTTTTT. Translated, it gives CSASRSGQTNEKLFF. The chain joins TRBV20-1 to TRBJ1-4; maybe TRBD1 (5 bases). V gave up 3 bases and J gave up 2 bases, with 13 bases separating them. There are 15 residues in the CDR3. Germline lookup yields CDR1 DFQATT and CDR2 SNEGSKA (reference sequence).

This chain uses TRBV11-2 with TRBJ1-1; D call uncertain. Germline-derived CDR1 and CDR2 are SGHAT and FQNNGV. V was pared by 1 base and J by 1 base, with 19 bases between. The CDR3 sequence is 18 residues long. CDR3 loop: CASSLVGLRGRANTEAFF. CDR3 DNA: TGTGCCAGCAGCTTAGTCGGGCTGAGAGGGAGGGCGAACACTGAAGCTTTCTTT.

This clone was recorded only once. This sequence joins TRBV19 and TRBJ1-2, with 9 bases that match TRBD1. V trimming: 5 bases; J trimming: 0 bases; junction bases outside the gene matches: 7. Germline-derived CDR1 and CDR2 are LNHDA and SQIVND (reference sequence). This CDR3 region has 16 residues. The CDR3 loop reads CASSPGTGQANYGYTF. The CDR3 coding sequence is TGTGCCAGTAGTCCAGGGACAGGGCAAGCTAACTATGGCTACACCTTC. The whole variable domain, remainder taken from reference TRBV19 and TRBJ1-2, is DGGITQSPKYLFRKEGQNVTLSCEQNLNHDAMYWYRQDPGQGLRLIYYSQIVNDFQKGDIAEGYSVSREKKESFPLTVTSAQKNPTAFYLCASSPGTGQANYGYTFGSGTRLTVV.

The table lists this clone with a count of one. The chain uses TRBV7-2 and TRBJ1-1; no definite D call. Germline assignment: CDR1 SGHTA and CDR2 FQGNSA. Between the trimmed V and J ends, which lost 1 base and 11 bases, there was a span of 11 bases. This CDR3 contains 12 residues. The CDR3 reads CASSLGRGRAFF. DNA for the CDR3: TGTGCCAGCAGCTTAGGACGGGGTCGGGCTTTCTTT. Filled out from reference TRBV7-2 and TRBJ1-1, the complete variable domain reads GAGVSQSPSNKVTEKGKDVELRCDPISGHTALYWYRQSLGQGLEFLIYFQGNSAPDKSGLPSDRFSAERTGGSVSTLTIQRTQQEDSAVYLCASSLGRGRAFFGQGTRLTVV.

This chain's CDR3 is CASSLSRGSSTDTQYF. The DNA of the CDR3 is TGCGCCAGCAGCTTGTCTCGCGGGTCCAGCACAGATACGCAGTATTTT. The rearrangement joins TRBV5-1 to TRBJ2-3; TRBD2 might be the D (5 bases). V shed 1 base and J shed 0 bases, with 12 bases lying between them. This CDR3 spans 16 amino acids. CDR1 and CDR2 from the germline V gene are SGHRS and YFSETQ.

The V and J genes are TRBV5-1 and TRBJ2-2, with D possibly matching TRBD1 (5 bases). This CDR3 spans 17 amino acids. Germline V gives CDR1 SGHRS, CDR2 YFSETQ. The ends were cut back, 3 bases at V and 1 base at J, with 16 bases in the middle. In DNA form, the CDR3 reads TGCGCCAGCAGCTGGGGCGTGGGCAGACAGAACACCGGGGAGCTGTTTTTT. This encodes CASSWGVGRQNTGELFF.

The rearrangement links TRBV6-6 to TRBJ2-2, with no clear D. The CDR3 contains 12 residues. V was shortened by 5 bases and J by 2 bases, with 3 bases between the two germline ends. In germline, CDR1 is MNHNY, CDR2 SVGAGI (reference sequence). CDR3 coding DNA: TGTGCCAGCAGTCCTAACACCGGGGAGCTGTTTTTT. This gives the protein CASSPNTGELFF.

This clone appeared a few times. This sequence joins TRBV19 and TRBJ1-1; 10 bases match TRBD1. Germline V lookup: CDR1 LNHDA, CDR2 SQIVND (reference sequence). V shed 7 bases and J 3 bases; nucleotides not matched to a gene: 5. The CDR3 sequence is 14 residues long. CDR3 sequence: CASTTTGGYTEAFF. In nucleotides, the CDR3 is TGTGCCAGTACTACGACAGGGGGCTACACTGAAGCTTTCTTT. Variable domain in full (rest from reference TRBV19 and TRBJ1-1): DGGITQSPKYLFRKEGQNVTLSCEQNLNHDAMYWYRQDPGQGLRLIYYSQIVNDFQKGDIAEGYSVSREKKESFPLTVTSAQKNPTAFYLCASTTTGGYTEAFFGQGTRLTVV.

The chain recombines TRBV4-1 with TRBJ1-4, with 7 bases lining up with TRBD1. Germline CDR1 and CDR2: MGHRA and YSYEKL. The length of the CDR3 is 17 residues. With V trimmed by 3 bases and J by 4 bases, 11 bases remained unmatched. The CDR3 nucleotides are TGCGCCAGCAGCCAGAGGTGGAAACAGGGGATTAATGAAAAACTGTTTTTT. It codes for CASSQRWKQGINEKLFF.

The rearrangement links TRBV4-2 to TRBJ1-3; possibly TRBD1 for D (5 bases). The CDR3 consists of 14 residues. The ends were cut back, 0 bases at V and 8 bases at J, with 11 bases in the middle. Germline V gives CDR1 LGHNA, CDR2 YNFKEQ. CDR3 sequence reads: CASSQESRVYTIYF. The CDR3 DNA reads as TGTGCCAGCAGCCAAGAATCCAGGGTTTACACCATATATTTT.

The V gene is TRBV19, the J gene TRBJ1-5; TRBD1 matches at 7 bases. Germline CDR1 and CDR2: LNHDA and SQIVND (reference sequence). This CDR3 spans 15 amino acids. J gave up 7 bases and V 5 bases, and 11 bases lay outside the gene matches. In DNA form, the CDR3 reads TGTGCCAGTAGTGAGCCCAGGGGGTTTTGGCAGCCCCAGCATTTT. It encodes CASSEPRGFWQPQHF.

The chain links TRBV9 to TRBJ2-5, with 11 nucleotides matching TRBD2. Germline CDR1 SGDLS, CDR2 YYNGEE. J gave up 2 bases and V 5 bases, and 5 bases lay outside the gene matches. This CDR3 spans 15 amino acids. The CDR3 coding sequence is TGTGCCAGCAGTATAGCGGGGGGGCGGCAAGAGACCCAGTACTTC. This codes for CASSIAGGRQETQYF.

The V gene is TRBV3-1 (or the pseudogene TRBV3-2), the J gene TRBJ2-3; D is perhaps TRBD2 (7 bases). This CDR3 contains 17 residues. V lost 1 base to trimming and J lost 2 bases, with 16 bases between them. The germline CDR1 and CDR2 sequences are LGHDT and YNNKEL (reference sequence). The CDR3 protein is CASSQAGLGGPTDTQYF. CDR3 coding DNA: TGTGCCAGCAGCCAAGCCGGACTGGGGGGGCCCACAGATACGCAGTATTTT.

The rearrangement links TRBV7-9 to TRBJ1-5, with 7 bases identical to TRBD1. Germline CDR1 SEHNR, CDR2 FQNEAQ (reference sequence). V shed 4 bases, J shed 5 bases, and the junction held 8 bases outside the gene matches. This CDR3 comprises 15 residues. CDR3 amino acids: CASSSGQGVYQPQHF. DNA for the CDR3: TGTGCCAGCAGCTCAGGGCAGGGGGTCTATCAGCCCCAGCATTTT.

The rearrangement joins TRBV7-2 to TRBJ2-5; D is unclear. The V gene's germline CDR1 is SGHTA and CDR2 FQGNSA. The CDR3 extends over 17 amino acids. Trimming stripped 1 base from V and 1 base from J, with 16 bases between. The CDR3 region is CASSLEITRLSQETQYF. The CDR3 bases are TGTGCCAGCAGCTTAGAAATAACGCGCCTTTCCCAAGAGACCCAGTACTTC. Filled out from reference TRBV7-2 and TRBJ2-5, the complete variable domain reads GAGVSQSPSNKVTEKGKDVELRCDPISGHTALYWYRQSLGQGLEFLIYFQGNSAPDKSGLPSDRFSAERTGGSVSTLTIQRTQQEDSAVYLCASSLEITRLSQETQYFGPGTRLLVL.

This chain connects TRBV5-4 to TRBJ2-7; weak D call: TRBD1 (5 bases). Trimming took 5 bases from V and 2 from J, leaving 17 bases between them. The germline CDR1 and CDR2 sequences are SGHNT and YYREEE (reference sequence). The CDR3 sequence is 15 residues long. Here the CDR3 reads CASSYRGLITYEQYF. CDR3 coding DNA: TGTGCCAGCAGTTATAGGGGCCTTATAACCTACGAGCAGTACTTC.

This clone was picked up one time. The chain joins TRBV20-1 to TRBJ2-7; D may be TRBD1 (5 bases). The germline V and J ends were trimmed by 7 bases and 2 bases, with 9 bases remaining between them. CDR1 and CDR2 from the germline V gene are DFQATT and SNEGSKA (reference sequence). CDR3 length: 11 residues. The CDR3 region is CSVDSPYEQYF. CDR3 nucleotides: TGCAGTGTCGACAGCCCCTACGAGCAGTACTTC.

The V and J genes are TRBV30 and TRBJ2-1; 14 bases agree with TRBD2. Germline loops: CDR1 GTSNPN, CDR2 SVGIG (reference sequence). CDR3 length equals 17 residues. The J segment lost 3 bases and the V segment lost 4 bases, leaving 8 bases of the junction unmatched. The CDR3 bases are TGTGCCTGGATGCCCGGACTAGCGGGGGGCGGCTACAATGAGCAGTTCTTC. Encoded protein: CAWMPGLAGGGYNEQFF.

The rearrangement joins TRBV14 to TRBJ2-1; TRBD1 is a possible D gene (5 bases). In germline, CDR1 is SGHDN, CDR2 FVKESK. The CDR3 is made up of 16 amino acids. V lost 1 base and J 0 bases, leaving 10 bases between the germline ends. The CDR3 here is CASSQGQGVSYNEQFF. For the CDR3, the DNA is TGTGCCAGCAGCCAAGGTCAGGGTGTCTCCTACAATGAGCAGTTCTTC.

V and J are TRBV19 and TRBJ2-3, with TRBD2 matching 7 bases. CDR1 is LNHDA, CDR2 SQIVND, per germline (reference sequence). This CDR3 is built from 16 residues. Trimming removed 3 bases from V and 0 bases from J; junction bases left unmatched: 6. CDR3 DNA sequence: TGTGCCAGTAGTATGGTCGGCGGGGGTAGCACAGATACGCAGTATTTT. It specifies CASSMVGGGSTDTQYF.

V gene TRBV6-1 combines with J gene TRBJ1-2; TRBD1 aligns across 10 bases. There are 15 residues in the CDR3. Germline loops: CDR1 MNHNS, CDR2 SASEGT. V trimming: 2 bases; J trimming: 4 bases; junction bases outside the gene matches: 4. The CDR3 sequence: CASSERWTGGYGYTF. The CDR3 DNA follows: TGTGCCAGCAGTGAAAGGTGGACAGGGGGCTATGGCTACACCTTC.